This record covers a single TCR beta chain. The antigen is unknown. Nominal health characterized the donors when sampled, though unrecorded immune exposures were likely. PCR used 60 Vbeta primers and 13 Jbeta primers. Here immunoSEQ multiplex PCR was the method, and the copy in TCRdb shows in-frame clones only, minus some. The sample records about 62,000 clones, less than 80% being singletons. The data are from a study of cytomegalovirus exposure and HLA in healthy donors. Study findings and constraints: In vitro, a few CMV-associated chains proved specific for CMV antigens. Analysis was carried out at a later point, and it linked a missense DCLRE1C variant to TCR beta V- and J-gene trimming. For most TCR sequences rarity was the rule, although some public TCRs occurred in many donors.

The clonotype was recovered from a man aged 60 to 75 in good health and CMV-seropositive. Sequencing input: PBMCs.

The CDR3 bases are TGCGCCAGCAGTCCCGGGAACCAAGAGACCCAGTACTTC. Translation gives CASSPGNQETQYF. This sequence joins TRBV10-2 and TRBJ2-5; D might be TRBD2 (5 bases). Germline values: CDR1 WSHSY, CDR2 SAAADI. The V end was cut by 5 bases, the J end by 0 bases, with 7 bases between. This CDR3 is 13 amino acids long.